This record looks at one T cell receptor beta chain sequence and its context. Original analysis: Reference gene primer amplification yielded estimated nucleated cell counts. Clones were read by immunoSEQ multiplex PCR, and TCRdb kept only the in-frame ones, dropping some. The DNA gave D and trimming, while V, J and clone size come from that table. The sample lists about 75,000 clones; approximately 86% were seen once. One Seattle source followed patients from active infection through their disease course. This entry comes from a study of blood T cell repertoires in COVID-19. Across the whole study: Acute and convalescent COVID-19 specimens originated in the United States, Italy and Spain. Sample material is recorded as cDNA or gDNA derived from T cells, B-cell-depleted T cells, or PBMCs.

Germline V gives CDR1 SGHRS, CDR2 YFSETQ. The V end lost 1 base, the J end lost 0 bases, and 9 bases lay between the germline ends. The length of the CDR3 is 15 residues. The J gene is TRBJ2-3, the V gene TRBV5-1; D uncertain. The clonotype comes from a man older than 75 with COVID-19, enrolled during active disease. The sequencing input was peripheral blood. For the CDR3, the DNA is TGCGCCAGCAGCTTGCTCAGATCTAGCACAGATACGCAGTATTTT. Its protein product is CASSLLRSSTDTQYF.